These 26 T cell receptor beta chains came from one sample sequenced in a study of beta chain features in type 1 diabetes. Expressed TCRB transcripts were sequenced because the entire RNA isolate underwent reverse transcription. Using immunoSEQ multiplex PCR, the repertoire was profiled, and TCRdb retains in-frame clones only, with some absent. There are around 430,000 clones in the sample; 25% to 35% occur only once, and more than 0.055% lies in the top ten. Source material: naive CD4+ T cells from blood. The receptor source for this set is a man in his late teens or twenties in good health.

The chain couples TRBV9 to TRBJ1-1, with unresolved D. The V end was cut by 0 bases, the J end by 2 bases, with 8 bases between. CDR1 SGDLS and CDR2 YYNGEE come from the germline V gene. CDR3 length: 14 amino acids. CDR3 DNA: TGTGCCAGCAGCGTAGGAGCCATAAACACTGAAGCTTTCTTT. Amino acids: CASSVGAINTEAFF. Together with reference TRBV9 and TRBJ1-1, the CDR3 gives the full variable domain: DSGVTQTPKHLITATGQRVTLRCSPRSGDLSVYWYQQSLDQGLQFLIQYYNGEERAKGNILERFSAQQFPDLHSELNLSSLELGDSALYFCASSVGAINTEAFFGQGTRLTVV.

This clone was counted between two and nine times. This rearrangement joins TRBV4-2 to TRBJ2-7; 10 nucleotides line up with TRBD2. CDR3 size: 16 residues. Germline CDR1 is LGHNA and CDR2 is YNFKEQ. V shed 1 base, J shed 4 bases, and the junction held 7 bases outside the gene matches. The CDR3 DNA sequence: TGTGCCAGCAGCCAAGCGCCGAGCGGGAGGGCATACGAGCAGTACTTC. It encodes CASSQAPSGRAYEQYF.

The V gene is TRBV6-6, the J gene TRBJ2-7, with D perhaps given as TRBD1 or TRBD2 (5 bases each). V lost 5 bases and J 1 base, leaving 9 bases between the germline ends. The CDR3 consists of 13 residues. Germline CDR1 is MNHNY and CDR2 is SVGAGI (reference sequence). Written as DNA, the CDR3 is TGTGCCAGCAGTCGGGACGGGTCCTACGAGCAGTACTTC. It codes for CASSRDGSYEQYF.

This sequence joins TRBV28 and TRBJ2-1; D remains unclear. The CDR3 is 14 residues long. The V gene lost 6 bases and the J gene lost 0 bases, with 9 bases spanning the gap. CDR1 and CDR2 (germline): MDHEN, SYDVKM. The CDR3 DNA reads as TGTGCCAGCAGCGAAGGATTCTCCTACAATGAGCAGTTCTTC. This gives the protein CASSEGFSYNEQFF.

V usage is TRBV29-1 and J usage is TRBJ2-3; D is perhaps TRBD2 (5 bases). Germline assignment: CDR1 SQVTM and CDR2 ANQGSEA. Trimming removed 6 bases from V and 5 bases from J, with 21 bases in between. This CDR3 has 15 amino acids. The CDR3 bases are TGCAGCGTACAACCCACGGGGATTATGGGAGATACGCAGTATTTT. It codes for CSVQPTGIMGDTQYF.

The CDR3 DNA follows: TGTGCCAGCAGCTTAGTATCTAGCGGCCACACAGATACGCAGTATTTT. Protein sequence: CASSLVSSGHTDTQYF. The J gene is TRBJ2-3, the V gene TRBV7-2; 7 bases map to TRBD2. Trimming removed 1 base from V and 2 bases from J; junction bases left unmatched: 6. The CDR3 runs to 16 residues. Germline V gene lookup returns CDR1 SGHTA and CDR2 FQGNSA.

The rearrangement uses TRBV18 and TRBJ1-1; D unresolved. V lost 3 bases, J lost 4 bases, and 12 bases lay in between. CDR3 size: 14 residues. The germline gives CDR1 KGHSH, CDR2 LQKENI. The CDR3 spells CASSPQPEGTEAFF. CDR3 in DNA: TGTGCCAGCTCACCCCAGCCCGAGGGCACTGAAGCTTTCTTT.

The V and J genes are TRBV10-3 and TRBJ2-1; tentative D call: TRBD2 (5 bases). Germline V gives CDR1 ENHRY, CDR2 SYGVKD. Trimming took 4 bases from V and 0 from J, leaving 19 bases between them. This CDR3 is 18 amino acids long. The DNA for the CDR3 is TGTGCCATCAGTGCGATTTGGGAGCCTTCGAGCTCCTACAATGAGCAGTTCTTC. Its protein is CAISAIWEPSSSYNEQFF.

V is TRBV7-2 and J is TRBJ2-1, with unresolved D. CDR3 size: 17 residues. The germline gives CDR1 SGHTA, CDR2 FQGNSA. The germline V and J ends were trimmed by 3 bases and 4 bases, with 19 bases remaining between them. CDR3 residues: CASSFARKGIGYNEQFF. The CDR3 DNA reads TGTGCCAGCAGCTTCGCCCGGAAGGGAATAGGGTACAATGAGCAGTTCTTC. The full variable domain, its missing parts supplied by reference TRBV7-2 and TRBJ2-1, is GAGVSQSPSNKVTEKGKDVELRCDPISGHTALYWYRQSLGQGLEFLIYFQGNSAPDKSGLPSDRFSAERTGGSVSTLTIQRTQQEDSAVYLCASSFARKGIGYNEQFFGPGTRLTVL.

The rearrangement uses TRBV28 and TRBJ2-6, with D hard to call. Trimming removed 5 bases at V and 2 bases at J, with 13 bases between. The germline gives CDR1 MDHEN, CDR2 SYDVKM. This CDR3 region has 16 residues. The CDR3 DNA reads TGTGCCAGCAGTCATCTCATGAAGCCTGGGGCCAACGTCCTGACTTTC. It translates to CASSHLMKPGANVLTF.

V is TRBV9 and J is TRBJ2-1, with D possibly TRBD1 on 5 matching bases. Germline assignment: CDR1 SGDLS and CDR2 YYNGEE. V dropped 4 bases and J dropped 0 bases, with 14 bases sitting between them. This CDR3 has 16 residues. The CDR3 protein is CASSLQGSSSYNEQFF. The CDR3 nucleotides read TGTGCCAGCAGCCTCCAGGGCTCCAGCTCCTACAATGAGCAGTTCTTC. Variable domain in full (rest from reference TRBV9 and TRBJ2-1): DSGVTQTPKHLITATGQRVTLRCSPRSGDLSVYWYQQSLDQGLQFLIQYYNGEERAKGNILERFSAQQFPDLHSELNLSSLELGDSALYFCASSLQGSSSYNEQFFGPGTRLTVL.

In its sample, this clone was seen once. The rearrangement joins TRBV9 to TRBJ2-2; maybe TRBD2 (5 bases). This CDR3 is 15 amino acids long. Trimming removed 3 bases from V and 5 bases from J, with 14 bases in between. Germline CDR1 SGDLS, CDR2 YYNGEE. CDR3 sequence: CASSEAPPGTGELFF. The CDR3 nucleotides read TGTGCCAGCAGCGAGGCCCCACCGGGAACCGGGGAGCTGTTTTTT. Variable domain in full (rest from reference TRBV9 and TRBJ2-2): DSGVTQTPKHLITATGQRVTLRCSPRSGDLSVYWYQQSLDQGLQFLIQYYNGEERAKGNILERFSAQQFPDLHSELNLSSLELGDSALYFCASSEAPPGTGELFFGEGSRLTVL.

The chain recombines TRBV29-1 with TRBJ1-1; D is unresolved. This CDR3 comprises 14 residues. V gave up 7 bases and J gave up 4 bases, with 19 bases separating them. The germline V gene has CDR1 SQVTM and CDR2 ANQGSEA. As DNA, the CDR3 is TGCAGCGGTGACCGGGTCTCGGCGGGCACTGAAGCTTTCTTT. Protein: CSGDRVSAGTEAFF. The variable domain in full, with the rest retrieved from reference TRBV29-1 and TRBJ1-1, is SAVISQKPSRDICQRGTSLTIQCQVDSQVTMMFWYRQQPGQSLTLIATANQGSEATYESGFVIDKFPISRPNLTFSTLTVSNMSPEDSSIYLCSGDRVSAGTEAFFGQGTRLTVV.

The genes are TRBV29-1 and TRBJ1-2; D uncertain. This CDR3 is 11 amino acids long. Germline V lookup: CDR1 SQVTM, CDR2 ANQGSEA. V was shortened by 4 bases and J by 5 bases, with 8 bases between the two germline ends. CDR3 amino acids: CSVARTYGYTF. For the CDR3, the DNA is TGCAGCGTTGCCCGTACGTATGGCTACACCTTC.

V is TRBV6-5 and J is TRBJ2-1; 7 nucleotides agree with TRBD2. CDR3 size: 15 residues. Germline V gives CDR1 MNHEY, CDR2 SVGAGI. V was clipped by 7 bases and J by 1 base; unmatched bases: 7. CDR3 residues: CASTRGSASYNEQFF. CDR3 DNA sequence: TGTGCCAGCACCCGCGGGAGCGCATCCTACAATGAGCAGTTCTTC.

The chain combines TRBV7-2 with TRBJ2-7, with D hard to call. Looked up from germline, CDR1 is SGHTA and CDR2 is FQGNSA. Trimming stripped 4 bases from V and 0 bases from J, with 13 bases between. The CDR3 runs 15 residues. The chain's CDR3 is CASSSRRASSYEQYF. The DNA of the CDR3 is TGTGCCAGCAGCTCCCGACGAGCAAGCTCCTACGAGCAGTACTTC.

The chain is built from TRBV27 and TRBJ2-4, with TRBD1 matching over 10 bases. V was pared by 8 bases and J by 14 bases, with 18 bases of the junction left unmatched. The CDR3 is 15 residues long. Germline assignment: CDR1 MNHEY and CDR2 SMNVEV (reference sequence). The CDR3 DNA is TGTGCCAGCGGCCCCCGACAGGGGGCCAGGGTCGAAGAGTACTTC. As protein: CASGPRQGARVEEYF.

There are a few counts of this clone. The chain is built from TRBV7-2 and TRBJ2-1; maybe TRBD2 (6 bases). This CDR3 region has 13 residues. Trimming took off 5 bases at V and 3 bases at J, with 8 bases between the two ends. Germline V gene data show CDR1 as SGHTA and CDR2 as FQGNSA. The CDR3 nucleotides are TGTGCCAGCAGCAGGGGACTCTACAATGAGCAGTTCTTC. As protein: CASSRGLYNEQFF.

This clone was counted only a few times. J is TRBJ2-7 and V is TRBV7-2, with TRBD1 matching over 9 bases. Per germline, CDR1 SGHTA and CDR2 FQGNSA. The CDR3 is made up of 15 amino acids. The ends lost 1 base at V and 7 bases at J; junction bases unmatched: 8. CDR3 region: CASSLDRDRVGEQYF. CDR3 coding DNA: TGTGCCAGCAGCTTAGACCGGGACAGGGTAGGTGAGCAGTACTTC.

This clone has a handful of counts. The J gene is TRBJ2-5, the V gene TRBV11-2; no firm D call. Germline loops: CDR1 SGHAT, CDR2 FQNNGV. The CDR3 totals 11 residues. The germline V and J ends were trimmed by 2 bases and 3 bases, with 1 base remaining between them. CDR3 region: CASSLKETQYF. CDR3 nucleotides: TGTGCCAGCAGCTTAAAAGAGACCCAGTACTTC. The whole variable domain, remainder taken from reference TRBV11-2 and TRBJ2-5, is EAGVAQSPRYKIIEKRQSVAFWCNPISGHATLYWYQQILGQGPKLLIQFQNNGVVDDSQLPKDRFSAERLKGVDSTLKIQPAKLEDSAVYLCASSLKETQYFGPGTRLLVL.

The chain recombines TRBV1 with TRBJ2-1; no check of the table's D call, TRBD1, against the DNA was made. TRBV1 is annotated as a pseudogene. The CDR3 sequence is 16 residues long. The CDR3 bases are TGCACCAGCAGCCAAGAAGGTGCAGGATTGGACAATGAGCAGTTCTTC. Its translation is CTSSQEGAGLDNEQFF.

This clone came up a few times. The chain has TRBV20-1 and TRBJ1-2; D not certain. V was cut by 3 bases and J by 5 bases, with 7 bases left in between. The CDR3 consists of 11 residues. Germline lookup yields CDR1 DFQATT and CDR2 SNEGSKA (reference sequence). CDR3 residues: CSARGVYGYTF. CDR3 in DNA: TGCAGTGCTAGGGGAGTATATGGCTACACCTTC.

The V and J genes are TRBV9 and TRBJ2-5; D call uncertain. CDR3 length: 16 amino acids. Germline V lookup: CDR1 SGDLS, CDR2 YYNGEE. Trimming shortened V by 5 bases and J by 5 bases, and 22 bases separated the two germline ends. The CDR3 bases are TGTGCCAGCAGTGCGACCCGATCGGGCCCCACGGAGACCCAGTACTTC. Translated: CASSATRSGPTETQYF.

This clone showed up just a few times. As the CDR3 is not closed by the conserved phenylalanine or tryptophan, this likely results from a read error. The DNA is left out, because the CDR3 cannot be placed on it with certainty; the CDR3 is given as TCRdb lists it. J is TRBJ1-4 and V is TRBV6-4. The CDR3 comprises 11 residues, both ends counted. The germline CDR1 and CDR2 sequences are MRHNA and SNTAGT. CDR3 amino acids: CASSEGDSGDL.

This sequence joins TRBV29-1 and TRBJ1-1; 9 bases align to TRBD1. V lost 6 bases to trimming and J lost 11 bases; unmatched junction nucleotides: 10. Germline V gives CDR1 SQVTM, CDR2 ANQGSEA. There are 12 residues in the CDR3. The CDR3: CSVETGTGRAFF. Here the CDR3 DNA reads TGCAGCGTCGAGACCGGGACAGGGCGGGCTTTCTTT.

CDR3 in DNA: TGTGCCAGCAGCGCCCCCGGACAGGGGGCTAGGAATGAGCAGTTCTTC. It encodes CASSAPGQGARNEQFF. The chain uses TRBV7-9 and TRBJ2-1; the match to TRBD1 covers 11 bases. This CDR3 has 16 amino acids. J lost 7 bases, V lost 5 bases, and 10 bases had no gene match. Germline V CDR1 and CDR2: SEHNR, FQNEAQ (reference sequence).